This T cell receptor (beta chain) is drawn from a study of shared clonotypes between healthy human individuals (TCRdb year 2020). Context from the whole study: Three men and a couple of women, aged 18 to 49 years, made up the cohort. For each donor, three plates each were used for CD4 naive and CD4 memory, two plates were used for CD8 naive, and one plate was used for CD8 memory. Blood TCR repertoires of about 5 healthy adults were deeply sequenced to estimate repertoire size and the extent of clonotype sharing between individuals. To increase sequencing depth and limit assay-specific biases, TCR repertoire library preparation and sequencing were carried out by different laboratories using diverse techniques. Each donor's leukapheresis produced roughly between roughly 0.85 and 10 billion PBMCs. Overall results and qualifications from the work: Based on pairwise subsampling, the degree of clonotype sharing among donors was expected to be affected by sequencing depth. Because the study included only a small number of donors, the genetic and exposure-history diversity represented was limited. Estimated clonotype richness was generally larger for naive than for memory subsets. Sampling was restricted to blood, and TCR repertoires in tissue are likely to differ from TCR repertoires in blood. Rarefaction of sorted-subset datasets indicated incomplete sequencing despite the large sequencing depth. About 4.5% of naive CD4, 3.5% of naive CD8, approximately 2% of memory CD4, and 0.4% of memory CD8 clonotypes were shared across four donors. Clonotypes shared by all four sorted-subset donors showed higher generation probabilities than non-shared clonotypes.

Using the deep immunoSEQ assay, multiplex PCR amplified TCR CDR3 regions from genomic DNA. Genomic DNA extracted from each cell subset was distributed evenly over all wells of several immunoSEQ 96-well plates, and each plate served as one replicate. Each replicate PCR for sorted subsets received around 200 ng genomic DNA, equal to roughly 29,000 T cell genomes. Purified libraries were quantified with a Qubit 3.0 fluorometer, sized on a Bioanalyzer 2100, and re-quantified with the KAPA Library Quantification kit. Every immunoSEQ 96-well plate was sequenced on a separate single-read 150-cycle Illumina NextSeq 550 flow cell. Per the original workflow: Because only junctional sequences without quality scores were contained in the immunoSEQ output, filtering matching that applied to full-length reads could not be performed. To assign V/J genes and CDR3, sequences were annotated against IMGT germline references using PyIR, a Python wrapper for IgBLAST v1.9. Reads were removed for weak V/J assignments (E-value above 1e-6), missing CDR3, stop codons, out-of-frame junctions, or ambiguous translated residues. V3J clonotypes were defined by identical inferred V gene, J gene, and CDR3 amino acid sequence. The percentage overlap between two repertoires was calculated by dividing the number of shared unique clonotypes by the size of the smaller repertoire. Repertoire richness was assessed with RTK rarefaction, the Chao1 estimator, and Recon v2.1 estimates of unobserved clonotypes. Generation probabilities were computed with OLGA for all TCRbeta clonotypes obtained by the gDNA method from a handful of donors. TCRdb re-hosts the immuneACCESS table, in-frame sequences only. Its copies lack some clones; in the studies checked, an unresolved V gene accounts for under half of them, and the cause for the rest is not known. V, J and clone size are those of that table, while D and trimming were read from the DNA. The sample records fewer than 1.6 million clones, approximately 98.5% of which are singletons. Around 0.38% of the sample lies in the top ten.

The count of this clone is one. Its cognate antigen has yet to be identified. No clone much larger than this one lies a single base away; base qualities are absent. Donors were healthy HIV-negative adults with no recently reported acute infections or vaccinations. Every donor was a Caucasian adult residing in Nashville, Tennessee, USA. CD4+ T cells were enriched through magnetic negative selection, after which naive cells were positively selected on CD45RA and the remaining negative fraction served as the memory subset. Blood was obtained by leukapheresis, after which PBMCs were separated by Ficoll-Histopaque density gradient centrifugation and cryopreserved in liquid nitrogen vapor phase. Analytical flow cytometry was used to check the purity and quantity of every magnetically sorted T cell population. Genomic DNA was isolated from every sorted fraction and measured by UV absorbance on a Nanodrop 2000c.

This receptor was obtained from a man aged 30 to 45 in good health. Sequenced: naive CD4+ T cells sorted from blood. Interpreted using the paper, the cell subset or site label stands for: CD45RA+ positively selected.

The DNA reads TGTGCCACCGAAGGATTAGGCACAGATACGCAGTATTTT. This encodes CATEGLGTDTQYF. The receptor chain draws on TRBV10-3 and TRBJ2-3; the D gene remains uncertain. Including the terminal cysteine and phenylalanine, the CDR3 comprises 13 residues. CDR3 DNA only is kept here, 39 bases in frame from base 1. Trimming removed 10 bases from V and 1 base from J, leaving 12 bases between the germline ends. For CDR1 and CDR2, the germline V gene lists ENHRY and SYGVKD.